This is a list of T cell receptor beta chains from one sample in a study of cytomegalovirus exposure and HLA in healthy donors. This table comes from immunoSEQ multiplex PCR, and its TCRdb copy is limited to in-frame clones, with some not included. The profile shows about 140,000 clones, more than 75% of them singletons. Material for sequencing was PBMCs. All receptors come from a middle-aged woman in good health and CMV-seronegative. The CDR3 runs from the conserved cysteine through the conserved F or W. Each record gives: clone size, V gene, D gene, CDR3 protein. A D gene is named only where the DNA matches it firmly. Clone sizes are given selectively: once, few, many, or a class where the clone is expanded.

clone size: -
V gene: TRBV28
D gene: TRBD1
CDR3 protein: CASSDGTGGRETQYF

clone size: -
V gene: TRBV7-5
D gene: -
CDR3 protein: CARKLSPRAYNEQFF

clone size: -
V gene: TRBV25-1
D gene: TRBD2
CDR3 protein: CASGPLAGTDTQYF

clone size: -
V gene: TRBV20-1
D gene: -
CDR3 protein: CSASGGPPQHF

clone size: -
V gene: TRBV19
D gene: -
CDR3 protein: CASSIDLETAWGNEQFF

clone size: -
V gene: TRBV2
D gene: -
CDR3 protein: CASTLTSTYEQYF

clone size: -
V gene: TRBV10-3
D gene: TRBD2
CDR3 protein: CAISDRTRRWNEQFF

clone size: -
V gene: TRBV18
D gene: TRBD1
CDR3 protein: CASSRDSLLNTEAFF

clone size: few
V gene: TRBV6-1
D gene: -
CDR3 protein: CAISEQAEAFF

clone size: -
V gene: TRBV5-4
D gene: -
CDR3 protein: CASSPGPGETQYF

clone size: few
V gene: TRBV5-4
D gene: TRBD2
CDR3 protein: CASSSGLAGLTDTQYF

clone size: -
V gene: TRBV7-2
D gene: -
CDR3 protein: CASSSQQDQPQHF

clone size: -
V gene: TRBV5-4
D gene: TRBD2
CDR3 protein: CASSLRLAGGPDTQYF

clone size: -
V gene: TRBV19
D gene: -
CDR3 protein: CASSSRTVNQPQHF

clone size: -
V gene: TRBV6-6
D gene: TRBD1
CDR3 protein: CASSSDRARANVLTF

clone size: -
V gene: TRBV16
D gene: -
CDR3 protein: CASSQSASDTQYF

clone size: few
V gene: TRBV7-3
D gene: TRBD2
CDR3 protein: CASSTGGGTDTQYF

clone size: -
V gene: TRBV5-5
D gene: -
CDR3 protein: CASSLGRGAVTDTQYF

clone size: -
V gene: TRBV7-3
D gene: TRBD2
CDR3 protein: CASSLTGTSGGYNEQFF

clone size: -
V gene: TRBV28
D gene: -
CDR3 protein: CASSSPRSGAVEKLFF

clone size: -
V gene: TRBV6-1
D gene: -
CDR3 protein: CASSEPRSTSYEQYF

clone size: -
V gene: TRBV19
D gene: TRBD1
CDR3 protein: CASSIDRETYNEQFF

clone size: -
V gene: TRBV28
D gene: TRBD1
CDR3 protein: CASSPGTGSSNSPLHF

clone size: -
V gene: TRBV28
D gene: -
CDR3 protein: CASNSWTADYGYTF

clone size: few
V gene: TRBV27
D gene: -
CDR3 protein: CASSPAGFPYEQYF

clone size: -
V gene: TRBV25-1
D gene: TRBD1
CDR3 protein: CASSETGRGQGGQPQHF

clone size: -
V gene: TRBV28
D gene: -
CDR3 protein: CASSFGDFYEQYF

clone size: -
V gene: TRBV6-6
D gene: -
CDR3 protein: CASNPRGAGQRQYF

clone size: -
V gene: TRBV5-4
D gene: -
CDR3 protein: CASSLEGVYGYTF

clone size: -
V gene: TRBV4-1
D gene: TRBD1
CDR3 protein: CASSPTQGAGITDTQYF

clone size: -
V gene: TRBV7-3
D gene: TRBD1
CDR3 protein: CASSFRQGSTDTQYF

clone size: -
V gene: TRBV19
D gene: -
CDR3 protein: CASSIPGAASTNEKLFF

clone size: -
V gene: TRBV4-1
D gene: -
CDR3 protein: CASSQETRETQYF

clone size: -
V gene: TRBV6-6
D gene: TRBD1
CDR3 protein: CASSDDRVIVNTEAFF

clone size: few
V gene: TRBV29-1
D gene: TRBD2
CDR3 protein: CSVRLAGRSWHEQYF

clone size: few
V gene: TRBV9
D gene: -
CDR3 protein: CASSPGSSTYEQYF

clone size: few
V gene: TRBV7-9
D gene: -
CDR3 protein: CASSLVRGRGASNYGYTF

clone size: once
V gene: TRBV18
D gene: -
CDR3 protein: CASSSVLLHSPYGYTF

clone size: -
V gene: TRBV5-4
D gene: TRBD2
CDR3 protein: CASSIGTSYEQYF

clone size: -
V gene: TRBV7-7
D gene: -
CDR3 protein: CASSLDVTGNTGELFF

clone size: -
V gene: TRBV2
D gene: -
CDR3 protein: CASSSDLAEKLFF

clone size: -
V gene: TRBV5-1
D gene: TRBD1
CDR3 protein: CASSLAPGTGAYNEQFF

clone size: -
V gene: TRBV10-3
D gene: TRBD1
CDR3 protein: CAISAHRDREYGYTF

clone size: -
V gene: TRBV5-8
D gene: -
CDR3 protein: CASSLVQGAIYF

clone size: -
V gene: TRBV27
D gene: TRBD2
CDR3 protein: CASRRELAGGNGELFF

clone size: once
V gene: TRBV7-2
D gene: -
CDR3 protein: CASSPQTALQEKLFF

clone size: -
V gene: TRBV27
D gene: -
CDR3 protein: CASSPWTAINEKLFF

clone size: -
V gene: TRBV6-5
D gene: -
CDR3 protein: CASSRGTDPEAFF

clone size: once
V gene: TRBV7-9
D gene: -
CDR3 protein: CAMGGLNTEAFF

clone size: -
V gene: TRBV5-1
D gene: TRBD2
CDR3 protein: CASSQAGGPPGGELFF

clone size: -
V gene: TRBV5-4
D gene: -
CDR3 protein: CASSFRQSVNEQFF

clone size: -
V gene: TRBV6-1
D gene: -
CDR3 protein: CASRDTEWHGYTF

clone size: -
V gene: TRBV2
D gene: TRBD2
CDR3 protein: CASSVGLAGAGRDEQFF

clone size: once
V gene: TRBV9
D gene: TRBD1
CDR3 protein: CASSANNRGAEQYF